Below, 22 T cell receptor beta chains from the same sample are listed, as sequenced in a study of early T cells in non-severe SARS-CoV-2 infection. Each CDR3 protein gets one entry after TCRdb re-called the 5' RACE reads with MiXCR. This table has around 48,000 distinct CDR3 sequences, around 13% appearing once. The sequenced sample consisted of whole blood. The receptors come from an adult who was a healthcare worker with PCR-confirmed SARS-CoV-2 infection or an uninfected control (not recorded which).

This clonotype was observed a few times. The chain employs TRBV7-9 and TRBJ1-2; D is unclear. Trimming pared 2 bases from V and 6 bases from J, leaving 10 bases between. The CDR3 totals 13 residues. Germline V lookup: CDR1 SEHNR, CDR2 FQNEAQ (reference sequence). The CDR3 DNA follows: TGTGCCAGCAGCTTAATTGGACCCAATGGCTACACCTTC. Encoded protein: CASSLIGPNGYTF. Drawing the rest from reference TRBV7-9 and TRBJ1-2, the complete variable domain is DTGVSQNPRHKITKRGQNVTFRCDPISEHNRLYWYRQTLGQGPEFLTYFQNEAQLEKSRLLSDRFSAERPKGSFSTLEIQRTEQGDSAMYLCASSLIGPNGYTFGSGTRLTVV.

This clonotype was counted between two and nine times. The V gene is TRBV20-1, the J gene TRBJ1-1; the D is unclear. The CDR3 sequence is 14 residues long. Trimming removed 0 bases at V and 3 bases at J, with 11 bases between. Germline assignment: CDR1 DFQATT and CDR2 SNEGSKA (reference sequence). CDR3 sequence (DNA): TGCAGTGCTAGAGATCCTGGGATGGACACTGAAGCTTTCTTT. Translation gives CSARDPGMDTEAFF.

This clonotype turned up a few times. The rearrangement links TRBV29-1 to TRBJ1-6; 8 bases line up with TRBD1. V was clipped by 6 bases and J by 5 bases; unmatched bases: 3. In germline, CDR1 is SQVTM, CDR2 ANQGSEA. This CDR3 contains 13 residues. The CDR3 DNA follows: TGCAGCGTCGGACAGGGCAATAATTCACCCCTCCACTTT. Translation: CSVGQGNNSPLHF.

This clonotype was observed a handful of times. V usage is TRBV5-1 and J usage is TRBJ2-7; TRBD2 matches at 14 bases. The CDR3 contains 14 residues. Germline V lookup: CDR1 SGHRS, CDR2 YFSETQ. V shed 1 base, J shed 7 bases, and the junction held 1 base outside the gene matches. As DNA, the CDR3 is TGCGCCAGCAGCTTGAGGACTAGCGGGAGGGAGCAGTACTTC. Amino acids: CASSLRTSGREQYF.

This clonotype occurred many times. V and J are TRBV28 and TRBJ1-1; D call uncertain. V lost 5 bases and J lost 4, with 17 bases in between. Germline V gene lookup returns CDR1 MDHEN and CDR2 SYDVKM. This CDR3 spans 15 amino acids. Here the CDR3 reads CASSQIRQGGTEAFF. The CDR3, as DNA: TGTGCCAGCAGTCAGATTCGTCAAGGAGGCACTGAAGCTTTCTTT.

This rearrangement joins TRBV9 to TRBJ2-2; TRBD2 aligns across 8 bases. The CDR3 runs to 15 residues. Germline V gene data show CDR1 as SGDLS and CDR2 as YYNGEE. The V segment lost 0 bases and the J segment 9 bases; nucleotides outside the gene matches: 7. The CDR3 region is CASSVAPGGLRELFF. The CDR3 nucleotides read TGTGCCAGCAGCGTAGCTCCGGGGGGGCTCCGGGAGCTGTTTTTT. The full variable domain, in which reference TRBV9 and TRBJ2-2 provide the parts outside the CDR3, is DSGVTQTPKHLITATGQRVTLRCSPRSGDLSVYWYQQSLDQGLQFLIQYYNGEERAKGNILERFSAQQFPDLHSELNLSSLELGDSALYFCASSVAPGGLRELFFGEGSRLTVL.

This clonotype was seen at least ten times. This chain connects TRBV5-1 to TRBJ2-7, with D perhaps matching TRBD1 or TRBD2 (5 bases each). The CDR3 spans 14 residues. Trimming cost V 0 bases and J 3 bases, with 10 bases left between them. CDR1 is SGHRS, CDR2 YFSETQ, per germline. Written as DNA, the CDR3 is TGCGCCAGCAGCTTGGGAGGGACGGACTACGAGCAGTACTTC. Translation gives CASSLGGTDYEQYF.

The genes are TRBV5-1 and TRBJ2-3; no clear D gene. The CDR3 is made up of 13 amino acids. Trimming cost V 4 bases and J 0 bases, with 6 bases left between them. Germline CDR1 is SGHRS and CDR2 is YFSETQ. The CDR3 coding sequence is TGCGCCAGCAGCAAGGACAGCACAGATACGCAGTATTTT. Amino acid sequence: CASSKDSTDTQYF.

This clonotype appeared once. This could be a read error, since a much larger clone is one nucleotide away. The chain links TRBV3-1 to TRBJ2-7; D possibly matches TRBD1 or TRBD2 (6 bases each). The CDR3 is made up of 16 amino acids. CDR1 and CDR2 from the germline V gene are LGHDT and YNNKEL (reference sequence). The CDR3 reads CASSQEWGARSYKQYF. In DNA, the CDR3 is TGTGCCAGCAGCCAAGAGTGGGGGGCGCGGTCCTACAAGCAGTACTTC.

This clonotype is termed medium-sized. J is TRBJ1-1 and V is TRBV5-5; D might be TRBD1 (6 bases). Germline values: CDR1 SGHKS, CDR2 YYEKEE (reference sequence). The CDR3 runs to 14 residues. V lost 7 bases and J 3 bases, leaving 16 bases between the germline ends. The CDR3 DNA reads TGTGCCAGCGGGAGAACAGGGAGGGACACTGAAGCTTTCTTT. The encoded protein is CASGRTGRDTEAFF.

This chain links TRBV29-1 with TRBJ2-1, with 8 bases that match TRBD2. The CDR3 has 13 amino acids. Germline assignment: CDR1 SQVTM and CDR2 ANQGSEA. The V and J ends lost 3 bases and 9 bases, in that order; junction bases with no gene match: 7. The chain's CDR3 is CSVEIRGGIEQFF. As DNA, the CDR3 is TGCAGCGTTGAGATACGGGGGGGCATTGAGCAGTTCTTC.

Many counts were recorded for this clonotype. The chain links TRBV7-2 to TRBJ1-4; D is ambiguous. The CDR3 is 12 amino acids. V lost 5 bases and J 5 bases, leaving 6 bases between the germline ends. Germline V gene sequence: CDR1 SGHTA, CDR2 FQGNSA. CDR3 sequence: CASSATNEKLFF. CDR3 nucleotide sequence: TGTGCCAGCAGCGCGACAAATGAAAAACTGTTTTTT.

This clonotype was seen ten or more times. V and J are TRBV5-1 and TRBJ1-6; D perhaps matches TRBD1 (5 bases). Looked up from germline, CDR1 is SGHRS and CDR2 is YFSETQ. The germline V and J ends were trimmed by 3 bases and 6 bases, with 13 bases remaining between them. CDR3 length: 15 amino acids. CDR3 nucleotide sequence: TGCGCCAGCAGCTATCAGGGTGAGACTAATTCACCCCTCCACTTT. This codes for CASSYQGETNSPLHF.

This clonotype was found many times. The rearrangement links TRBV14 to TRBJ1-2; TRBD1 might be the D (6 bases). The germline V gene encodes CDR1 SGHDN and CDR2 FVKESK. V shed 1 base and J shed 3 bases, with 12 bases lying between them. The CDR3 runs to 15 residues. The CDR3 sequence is CASSQGRGGYYGYTF. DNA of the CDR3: TGTGCCAGCAGCCAAGGCAGGGGAGGGTACTATGGCTACACCTTC.

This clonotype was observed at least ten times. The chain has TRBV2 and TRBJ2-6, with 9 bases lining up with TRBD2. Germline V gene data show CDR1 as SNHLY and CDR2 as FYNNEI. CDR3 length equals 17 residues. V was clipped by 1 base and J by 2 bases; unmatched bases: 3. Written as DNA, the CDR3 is TGTGCCAGCAGTGAAGTAGCGGGGGTTGCTGGGGCCAACGTCCTGACTTTC. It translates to CASSEVAGVAGANVLTF.

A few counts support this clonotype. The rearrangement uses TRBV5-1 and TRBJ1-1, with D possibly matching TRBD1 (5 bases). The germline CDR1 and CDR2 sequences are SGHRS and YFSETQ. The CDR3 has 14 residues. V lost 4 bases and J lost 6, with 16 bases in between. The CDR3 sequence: CASSPEWGGAEAFF. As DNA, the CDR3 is TGCGCCAGCAGCCCAGAGTGGGGGGGAGCTGAAGCTTTCTTT.

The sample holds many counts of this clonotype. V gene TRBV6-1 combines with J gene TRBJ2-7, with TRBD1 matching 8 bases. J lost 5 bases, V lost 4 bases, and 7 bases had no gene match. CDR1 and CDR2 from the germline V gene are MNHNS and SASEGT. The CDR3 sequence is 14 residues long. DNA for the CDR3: TGTGCCAGCAGTGGGGACAGGTGGTTTGACGAGCAGTACTTC. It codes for CASSGDRWFDEQYF.

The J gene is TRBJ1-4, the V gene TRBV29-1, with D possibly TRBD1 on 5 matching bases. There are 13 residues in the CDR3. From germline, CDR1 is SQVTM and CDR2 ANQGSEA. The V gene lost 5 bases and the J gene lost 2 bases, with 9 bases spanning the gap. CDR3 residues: CSVRTMTNEKLFF. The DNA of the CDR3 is TGCAGCGTTCGGACAATGACTAATGAAAAACTGTTTTTT.

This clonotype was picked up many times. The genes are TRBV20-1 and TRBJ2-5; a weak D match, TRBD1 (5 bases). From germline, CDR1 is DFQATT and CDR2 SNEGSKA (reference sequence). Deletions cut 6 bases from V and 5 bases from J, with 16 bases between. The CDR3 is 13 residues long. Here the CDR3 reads CSAPLAGHETQYF. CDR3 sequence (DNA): TGCAGTGCCCCACTGGCAGGGCACGAGACCCAGTACTTC.

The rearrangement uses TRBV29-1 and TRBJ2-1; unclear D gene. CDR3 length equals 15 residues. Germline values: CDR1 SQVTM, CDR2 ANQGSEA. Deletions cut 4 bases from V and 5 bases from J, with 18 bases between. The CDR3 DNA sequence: TGCAGCGTTGGGTCGGATCTCCTTCCCCACAATGAGCAGTTCTTC. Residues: CSVGSDLLPHNEQFF.

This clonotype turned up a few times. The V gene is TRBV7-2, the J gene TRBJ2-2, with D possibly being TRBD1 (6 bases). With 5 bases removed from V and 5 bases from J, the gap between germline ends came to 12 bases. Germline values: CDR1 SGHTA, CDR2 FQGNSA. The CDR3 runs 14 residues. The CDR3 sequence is CASSATRGTGELFF. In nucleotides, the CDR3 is TGTGCCAGCAGCGCCACTAGGGGGACCGGGGAGCTGTTTTTT.

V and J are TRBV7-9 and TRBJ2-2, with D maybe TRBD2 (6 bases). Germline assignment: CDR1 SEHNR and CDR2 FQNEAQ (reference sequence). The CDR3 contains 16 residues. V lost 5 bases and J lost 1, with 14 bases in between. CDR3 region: CASSQTRDWNTGELFF. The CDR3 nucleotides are TGTGCCAGCAGCCAAACCCGGGACTGGAACACCGGGGAGCTGTTTTTT.